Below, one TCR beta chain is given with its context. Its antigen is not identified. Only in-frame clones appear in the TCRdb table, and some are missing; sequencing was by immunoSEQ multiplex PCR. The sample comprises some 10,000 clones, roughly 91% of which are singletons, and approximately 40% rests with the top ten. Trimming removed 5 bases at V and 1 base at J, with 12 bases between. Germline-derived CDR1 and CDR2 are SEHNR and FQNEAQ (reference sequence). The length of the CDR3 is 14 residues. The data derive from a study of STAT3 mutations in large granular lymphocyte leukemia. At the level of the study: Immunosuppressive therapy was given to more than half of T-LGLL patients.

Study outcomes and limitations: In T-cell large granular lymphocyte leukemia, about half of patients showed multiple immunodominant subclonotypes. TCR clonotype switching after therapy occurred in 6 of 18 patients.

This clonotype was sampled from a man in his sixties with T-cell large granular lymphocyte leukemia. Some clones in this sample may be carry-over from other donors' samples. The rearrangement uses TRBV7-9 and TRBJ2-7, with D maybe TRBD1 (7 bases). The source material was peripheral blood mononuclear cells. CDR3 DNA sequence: TGTGCCAGCAGCCCCAGGGGGGCATCCTACGAGCAGTACTTC. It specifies CASSPRGASYEQYF.